This record concerns one T cell receptor (beta chain) sequence. As yet, its antigen is unknown. The junction departs from germline at one end; a sequencing error may be responsible. This specimen comes from a study of cytomegalovirus exposure and HLA in healthy donors. Points from the study as a whole: Most TCR sequences were uncommon, yet certain public TCRs appeared in many donors.

CDR3 length: 13 residues. Germline lookup yields CDR1 SEHNR and CDR2 FQNEAQ (reference sequence). Researchers ran the PCR with 60 Vbeta and 13 Jbeta primers. TCRdb keeps only in-frame clones here, not all; method: immunoSEQ multiplex PCR. This sample has some 140,000 clones, with 75% to 80% found just once. The specimen sequenced was PBMCs. The chain links TRBV7-9 to TRBJ2-7; D possibly corresponds to TRBD1 (6 bases). The TCR sequence derives from an older woman in good health and CMV-seronegative. CDR3 loop: CSSSPQQGGEQYF. The CDR3 nucleotides are TGTTCCAGCAGCCCTCAACAGGGTGGGGAGCAGTACTTC.